This TCR beta chain emerged from a study of identical twins. Study-wide results and limits: Abundant beta clonotypes from cord blood had fewer insertions, unlike memory repertoires, which showed none. Recombination models fit unrelated individuals' TCR alpha sharing but underestimated twins'. Invariant MAIT and iNKT cells could partly confound zero-insertion analyses.

The germline CDR1 and CDR2 sequences are LNHNV and YYDKDF (reference sequence). Trimming cost V 5 bases and J 2 bases; bases outside gene matches: 8. The CDR3 loop spans 18 amino acids. TCRdb reprocessed the 5' RACE reads with MiXCR, giving one entry per CDR3 protein. The sample lists about 570,000 distinct CDR3 sequences, around 9.6% occurring once. This clonotype was counted many times. Its cognate antigen is unknown. Separately, the same data were catalogued under a study of yellow fever vaccine responses in identical twins.

The specimen sequenced was PBMCs. This TCR derives from a woman under 30 in good health. V gene TRBV15 combines with J gene TRBJ2-2; 13 bases map to TRBD2. CDR3 DNA sequence: TGTGCCACCAGCGAGCCGGGACTAGCGGGGAGAAACACCGGGGAGCTGTTTTTT. Translated: CATSEPGLAGRNTGELFF. The complete variable domain, with remaining parts taken from reference TRBV15 and TRBJ2-2, reads DAMVIQNPRYQVTQFGKPVTLSCSQTLNHNVMYWYQQKSSQAPKLLFHYYDKDFNNEADTPDNFQSRRPNTSFCFLDIRSPGLGDTAMYLCATSEPGLAGRNTGELFFGEGSRLTVL.